The 5 T cell receptor beta chains presented below share a single source sample, sequenced in a study of blood T cell repertoires in COVID-19. Libraries were prepared by immunoSEQ multiplex PCR; TCRdb keeps only in-frame clonotypes and omits some of them. Of some 300,000 clones listed, about 87% are singletons. The sequencing input was peripheral blood. These TCRs come from a woman in her twenties or thirties who had recovered from COVID-19.

The rearrangement joins TRBV5-6 to TRBJ1-1, with 11 bases that match TRBD1. Germline CDR1 is SGHDT and CDR2 is YYEEEE. The CDR3 is made up of 15 amino acids. The trim removed 0 bases at V and 8 bases at J, leaving 6 bases unmatched. DNA for the CDR3: TGTGCCAGCAGCTTGGGTTCCGGACAGGGGGCGGAAGCTTTCTTT. Its translation is CASSLGSGQGAEAFF.

About this clone: Compared with germline, one end of the junction differs, possibly owing to a read error. V and J are TRBV5-5 and TRBJ1-2; D is possibly TRBD1 (5 bases). Germline loops: CDR1 SGHKS, CDR2 YYEKEE (reference sequence). The CDR3 has 15 residues. In nucleotides, the CDR3 is TGTGCCAGCAGCTTGGAGGGGCAACAGAGCACATGGATTTACTTC. Translating it yields CASSLEGQQSTWIYF.

The chain employs TRBV4-2 and TRBJ2-3, with 10 bases aligning to TRBD2. The junction had 9 bases not matched to a gene; V was cut back by 1 base and J by 5 bases. Looked up from germline, CDR1 is LGHNA and CDR2 is YNFKEQ. CDR3 length equals 17 residues. The CDR3 is CASSQGPSGGAIDTQYF. The CDR3 nucleotides read TGTGCCAGCAGCCAAGGCCCGAGCGGGGGGGCTATAGATACGCAGTATTTT.

This clone was detected only a few times. The chain joins TRBV7-9 to TRBJ1-1; D gene uncertain. V lost 4 bases and J 0 bases, leaving 9 bases between the germline ends. The germline V gene encodes CDR1 SEHNR and CDR2 FQNEAQ (reference sequence). The CDR3 has 14 residues. The CDR3 nucleotides are TGTGCCAGCAGCTCCCAGGCCCTGAACACTGAAGCTTTCTTT. Translated: CASSSQALNTEAFF.

This clone was found a few times. This chain links TRBV24-1 with TRBJ1-2; a possible D gene is TRBD1 (6 bases). Germline values: CDR1 KGHDR, CDR2 SFDVKD. The length of the CDR3 is 14 residues. V lost 2 bases, J lost 0 bases, and 6 bases lay in between. The CDR3: CATSDWTANYGYTF. The CDR3 region has the DNA TGTGCCACCAGTGATTGGACAGCTAACTATGGCTACACCTTC.